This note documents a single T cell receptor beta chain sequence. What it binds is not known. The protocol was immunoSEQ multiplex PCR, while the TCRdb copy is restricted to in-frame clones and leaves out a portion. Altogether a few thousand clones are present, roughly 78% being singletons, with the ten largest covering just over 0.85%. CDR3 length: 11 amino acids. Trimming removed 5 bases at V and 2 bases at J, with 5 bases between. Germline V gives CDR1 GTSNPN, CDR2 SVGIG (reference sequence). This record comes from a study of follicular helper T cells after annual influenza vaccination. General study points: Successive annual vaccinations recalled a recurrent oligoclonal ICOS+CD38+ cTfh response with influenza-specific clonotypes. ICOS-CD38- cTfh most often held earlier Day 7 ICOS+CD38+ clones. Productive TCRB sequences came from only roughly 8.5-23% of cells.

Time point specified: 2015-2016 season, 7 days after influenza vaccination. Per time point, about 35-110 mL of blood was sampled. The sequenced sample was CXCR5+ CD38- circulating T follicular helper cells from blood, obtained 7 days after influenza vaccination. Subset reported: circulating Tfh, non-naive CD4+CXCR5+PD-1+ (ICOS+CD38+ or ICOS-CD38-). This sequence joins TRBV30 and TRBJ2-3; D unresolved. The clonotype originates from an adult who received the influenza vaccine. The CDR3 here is CAWSYTDTQYF. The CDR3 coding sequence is TGTGCCTGGTCGTACACAGATACGCAGTATTTT.